Each of the 24 T cell receptor beta chains below was sequenced from the same sample in a study of Graves' ophthalmopathy and Graves' hyperthyroidism. TCR beta CDR3 regions were amplified from RNA transcripts. HTBI primers were employed in first-round RT-PCR, then a second-round multiplex PCR followed. TCRdb re-derived calls from the multiplex PCR reads in MiXCR, one entry per CDR3 protein. Among some 750,000 distinct CDR3 sequences listed, approximately 40% were seen once. What was sequenced was peripheral blood. All receptors derive from an adult man with Graves' ophthalmopathy.

This clonotype was observed many times. The genes are TRBV29-1 and TRBJ2-2; 10 bases match TRBD1. This CDR3 comprises 14 residues. The germline CDR1 and CDR2 sequences are SQVTM and ANQGSEA. Trimming took 8 bases from V and 8 from J; bases not matched to a gene: 11. Here the CDR3 DNA reads TGCAGCATAGGGACAGGGGAAGGTTCTGGGGAGCTGTTTTTT. Translation: CSIGTGEGSGELFF.

There are a few counts of this clonotype. V and J are TRBV19 and TRBJ1-2; D is possibly TRBD1 (5 bases). This CDR3 contains 13 residues. V was pared by 8 bases and J by 4 bases, with 14 bases between. Germline lookup yields CDR1 LNHDA and CDR2 SQIVND (reference sequence). The CDR3 sequence: CASFSGGVYGYTF. DNA of the CDR3: TGTGCCAGTTTTTCCGGGGGAGTCTATGGCTACACCTTC. The full variable domain, completed using reference TRBV19 and TRBJ1-2, is DGGITQSPKYLFRKEGQNVTLSCEQNLNHDAMYWYRQDPGQGLRLIYYSQIVNDFQKGDIAEGYSVSREKKESFPLTVTSAQKNPTAFYLCASFSGGVYGYTFGSGTRLTVV.

The J gene is TRBJ2-5, the V gene TRBV7-3; 7 bases agree with TRBD2. Germline lookup yields CDR1 SGHTA and CDR2 FQGTGA. V lost 5 bases and J lost 5; bases outside the gene matches: 8. This CDR3 has 14 residues. CDR3 coding DNA: TGTGCCAGCAGCGAGGGAGGGCCTTGGGAGACCCAGTACTTC. Its protein product is CASSEGGPWETQYF.

The chain couples TRBV19 to TRBJ1-2; D is unresolved. The V end lost 11 bases, the J end lost 8 bases, and 15 bases lay between the germline ends. CDR3 length: 11 amino acids. Germline assignment: CDR1 LNHDA and CDR2 SQIVND (reference sequence). Here the CDR3 DNA reads TGTGCCTGGAGAAGAGTAAGCGGCTACACCTTC. It specifies CAWRRVSGYTF.

Concerning this clonotype: Since the CDR3 does not end with the conserved phenylalanine or tryptophan, this likely comes from a read error. The chain carries TRBV5-1 and TRBJ2-7; D might be TRBD1 (6 bases). Looked up from germline, CDR1 is SGHRS and CDR2 is YFSETQ. The V and J ends lost 5 bases and 3 bases respectively, with 18 bases between them. This CDR3 comprises 15 residues. CDR3 sequence: CASRVIDRPDYEQYC. CDR3 nucleotide sequence: TGCGCCAGCAGGGTTATTGACAGGCCTGACTACGAGCAGTACTGC.

Comments on this clonotype: A read error may produce the germline difference seen at one junction end. The V and J genes are TRBV24-1 and TRBJ2-7; TRBD1 is a possible D gene (5 bases). This CDR3 contains 15 residues. Germline assignment: CDR1 KGHDR and CDR2 SFDVKD. The CDR3 loop reads CASSLKRAGPYEQYF. CDR3 DNA: TGTGCCAGCAGTTTAAAAAGGGCAGGGCCCTACGAGCAGTACTTC.

Many counts were recorded for this clonotype. The junction departs from the called germline gene at one end, perhaps through a read error. The chain combines TRBV7-7 with TRBJ2-5; 11 bases are a match to TRBD2. Germline V lookup: CDR1 SSHAT, CDR2 FNYEAQ (reference sequence). There are 14 residues in the CDR3. The CDR3 DNA reads as TGTGCTAGCAGCTCGGGACTAGCGGAAGAGACCCAGTACTTC. Translating gives CASSSGLAEETQYF.

CDR3 bases: TGTGCCAGTAGACGGCAGGGGGCTGGTGGGGGTCAGCATTTT. Residues: CASRRQGAGGGQHF. The chain couples TRBV19 to TRBJ1-5; 8 positions agree with TRBD1. Germline loops: CDR1 LNHDA, CDR2 SQIVND (reference sequence). This CDR3 is built from 14 residues. With V trimmed by 6 bases and J by 13 bases, 14 bases remained unmatched.

This clonotype has ten or more counts. The rearrangement links TRBV7-9 to TRBJ1-1; D may be TRBD1 (6 bases). Trimming removed 0 bases at V and 4 bases at J, with 9 bases between. The germline CDR1 and CDR2 sequences are SEHNR and FQNEAQ (reference sequence). The CDR3 consists of 14 residues. CDR3 DNA: TGTGCCAGCAGCTTAGCCGGACAGTTCACTGAAGCTTTCTTT. Its protein is CASSLAGQFTEAFF.

This clonotype was counted a few times. The J gene is TRBJ2-7, the V gene TRBV9; D ambiguous. CDR3 size: 14 residues. CDR1 and CDR2 (germline): SGDLS, YYNGEE. Trimming cost V 4 bases and J 5 bases, with 16 bases left between them. The CDR3 region has the DNA TGTGCCAGCAGCTCCGAGGTGTCTTATAACGAGCAGTACTTC. Encoded protein: CASSSEVSYNEQYF.

V gene TRBV29-1 combines with J gene TRBJ1-2, with D possibly TRBD1 on 5 matching bases. From germline, CDR1 is SQVTM and CDR2 ANQGSEA. The CDR3 spans 14 residues. V lost 5 bases and J lost 3, with 16 bases in between. CDR3 sequence: CSVPSGGTDYGYTF. CDR3 bases: TGCAGCGTTCCAAGCGGGGGGACGGACTATGGCTACACCTTC.

This chain uses TRBV29-1 with TRBJ1-5, with TRBD1 as a possible D gene (6 bases). This CDR3 is 13 amino acids long. The V gene lost 8 bases and the J gene lost 5 bases, with 16 bases spanning the gap. Germline assignment: CDR1 SQVTM and CDR2 ANQGSEA. CDR3 DNA sequence: TGCAGCTATACCGGGACACTGCATCAGCCCCAGCATTTT. Translated: CSYTGTLHQPQHF.

This clonotype occurred a few times. The chain uses TRBV25-1 and TRBJ2-2; 8 bases fit TRBD1. CDR1 is MGHDK, CDR2 SYGVNS, per germline. Losses at the gene ends were 5 bases for V and 3 bases for J; bases not matched to a gene: 8. This CDR3 has 16 amino acids. Here the CDR3 DNA reads TGTGCCAGCAGTTATTTGGGACAGGTAGACACCGGGGAGCTGTTTTTT. Translated, it gives CASSYLGQVDTGELFF.

This clonotype appeared a few times. The rearrangement uses TRBV5-1 and TRBJ2-5; weak D call: TRBD1 (6 bases). With 4 bases removed from V and 4 bases from J, the gap between germline ends came to 11 bases. The CDR3 runs 13 residues. CDR1 is SGHRS, CDR2 YFSETQ, per germline. CDR3 region: CASSHGQRETQYF. The CDR3 DNA follows: TGCGCCAGCAGCCACGGACAGAGAGAGACCCAGTACTTC.

CDR3 nucleotide sequence: TGTGCCAGCAGACGGGACCTTGGGGCCAACGTCCTGACTTTC. This sequence encodes CASRRDLGANVLTF. This chain connects TRBV7-9 to TRBJ2-6; D may match TRBD1 or TRBD2 (5 bases each). The CDR3 is 14 residues long. CDR1 and CDR2 from the germline V gene are SEHNR and FQNEAQ (reference sequence). Trimming shortened V by 6 bases and J by 3 bases, and 9 bases separated the two germline ends.

The chain is built from TRBV7-6 and TRBJ1-2, with TRBD1 matching over 7 bases. V lost 6 bases and J lost 4; bases outside the gene matches: 11. The germline gives CDR1 SGHVS, CDR2 FNYEAQ. The CDR3 has 15 amino acids. In DNA form, the CDR3 reads TGTGCCAGCAGTGAATTACAGGGGTATGCCTATGGCTACACCTTC. Protein: CASSELQGYAYGYTF.

The chain uses TRBV10-2 and TRBJ2-5; 14 bases map to TRBD2. Germline V gene data show CDR1 as WSHSY and CDR2 as SAAADI. Trimming cost V 4 bases and J 4 bases; bases outside gene matches: 8. The CDR3 is 17 residues long. The DNA for the CDR3 is TGCGCCAGCAGTGCTAGGGGGACTAGCGGGAGAGGAGAGACCCAGTACTTC. Encoded protein: CASSARGTSGRGETQYF.

Ten or more counts support this clonotype. V and J are TRBV10-3 and TRBJ2-7; 8 bases are shared with TRBD2. The V gene end was trimmed by 10 bases and the J gene end by 6 bases; junction bases not matched to a gene: 14. Per germline, CDR1 ENHRY and CDR2 SYGVKD. The CDR3 consists of 14 residues. CDR3: CASGGTGQIGEQYF. The CDR3 nucleotides read TGTGCCAGCGGGGGGACGGGCCAGATTGGCGAGCAGTACTTC.

This clonotype was seen more than once but under ten times. The chain recombines TRBV2 with TRBJ2-5, with 7 bases aligning to TRBD2. The CDR3 extends over 13 amino acids. The junction had 1 base not matched to a gene; V was cut back by 4 bases and J by 2 bases. The germline V gene has CDR1 SNHLY and CDR2 FYNNEI. The CDR3 sequence: CASSAAGQETQYF. In nucleotides, the CDR3 is TGTGCCAGCAGTGCAGCGGGGCAAGAGACCCAGTACTTC.

This clonotype was seen at least ten times. V is TRBV2 and J is TRBJ2-7, with D uncertain. The length of the CDR3 is 12 residues. V lost 3 bases and J 4 bases, leaving 7 bases between the germline ends. From germline, CDR1 is SNHLY and CDR2 FYNNEI. This chain's CDR3 is CASSETAYEQYF. The CDR3 DNA reads TGTGCCAGCAGTGAGACCGCTTACGAGCAGTACTTC.

The CDR3 loop reads CASTRGGGTDTQYF. The CDR3 coding sequence is TGTGCCAGCACCAGGGGAGGAGGAACAGATACGCAGTATTTT. V gene TRBV7-6 combines with J gene TRBJ2-3; D possibly matches TRBD1 or TRBD2 (6 bases each). Trimming pared 7 bases from V and 3 bases from J, leaving 14 bases between. Looked up from germline, CDR1 is SGHVS and CDR2 is FNYEAQ. The CDR3 extends over 14 amino acids.

The chain uses TRBV29-1 and TRBJ2-2, with 7 bases fitting TRBD1. Trimming removed 6 bases from V and 0 bases from J; junction bases left unmatched: 1. CDR1 is SQVTM, CDR2 ANQGSEA, per germline. The CDR3 spans 13 residues. This CDR3 reads CSVGQSNTGELFF. CDR3 nucleotides: TGCAGCGTGGGACAGTCGAACACCGGGGAGCTGTTTTTT.

The chain recombines TRBV11-2 with TRBJ2-7, with D perhaps matching TRBD1 or TRBD2 (5 bases each). The CDR3 is made up of 13 amino acids. Germline CDR1 reads SGHAT; CDR2 reads FQNNGV. V lost 10 bases, J lost 7 bases, and 20 bases lay in between. The CDR3 reads CATCGGPVGEQYF. The CDR3 DNA reads TGTGCCACCTGTGGGGGACCGGTGGGGGAGCAGTACTTC.

The gene calls are TRBV9 and TRBJ2-1; no reliable D call. The CDR3 totals 11 residues. Trimming stripped 1 base from V and 8 bases from J, with 4 bases between. From germline, CDR1 is SGDLS and CDR2 YYNGEE. The CDR3: CASSVLDEQFF. CDR3 nucleotide sequence: TGTGCCAGCAGCGTATTGGATGAGCAGTTCTTC.